One sample yielded the 24 T cell receptor beta chains listed below, sequenced in a study of T cells after yellow fever vaccination. TCRdb independently ran MiXCR on the 5' RACE reads; one entry per CDR3 protein. The sample has about 340,000 distinct CDR3 sequences, roughly an eighth seen once. The sample consisted of CD4+ T cells sorted from PBMCs, taken 15 days after the yellow fever booster vaccination. These receptors all stem from a man aged 18 to 29 who received the YFV17D yellow fever vaccine.

In its sample, this clonotype was seen a few times. This sequence joins TRBV3-1 and TRBJ1-6; no clear D gene. Germline V gene sequence: CDR1 LGHDT, CDR2 YNNKEL (reference sequence). This CDR3 spans 15 amino acids. V was cut by 4 bases and J by 7 bases, with 14 bases left in between. CDR3 coding DNA: TGTGCCAGCAGCCTAGCGGACCGCCGGAATTCACCCCTCCACTTT. Its protein product is CASSLADRRNSPLHF.

The V gene is TRBV4-1, the J gene TRBJ2-7; D is perhaps TRBD1 (6 bases). Between the trimmed V and J ends, which lost 0 bases and 5 bases, there was a span of 11 bases. Germline V CDR1 and CDR2: MGHRA, YSYEKL. This CDR3 is 14 amino acids long. CDR3 in DNA: TGCGCCAGCAGCCAAGATTCACAGGGCCACGAGCAGTACTTC. Its protein product is CASSQDSQGHEQYF.

This clonotype was recorded a few times. The chain combines TRBV25-1 with TRBJ1-2; weak D call: TRBD1 (5 bases). CDR3 length equals 13 residues. Germline V lookup: CDR1 MGHDK, CDR2 SYGVNS. The germline V and J ends were trimmed by 10 bases and 5 bases, with 17 bases remaining between them. In nucleotides, the CDR3 is TGTGCCACCTCGGACCGGGGCGGGTATGGCTACACCTTC. Its protein is CATSDRGGYGYTF.

The rearrangement links TRBV18 to TRBJ1-1, with D tentatively TRBD1 (6 bases). Trimming left V 5 bases short and J 3 bases short, with 16 bases between. CDR3 length equals 15 residues. Per germline, CDR1 KGHSH and CDR2 LQKENI. CDR3 protein: CASSGARGPDTEAFF. In nucleotides, the CDR3 is TGTGCCAGCTCAGGGGCGCGGGGGCCGGACACTGAAGCTTTCTTT.

V is TRBV5-5 and J is TRBJ2-7; 8 nucleotides align to TRBD1. V shed 0 bases and J 12 bases; nucleotides not matched to a gene: 11. Germline V lookup: CDR1 SGHKS, CDR2 YYEKEE (reference sequence). This CDR3 has 14 amino acids. CDR3 region: CASSLGRTGPVLYF. The CDR3 DNA reads as TGTGCCAGCAGCTTGGGTAGGACAGGGCCGGTATTGTACTTC.

This clonotype was picked up a small number of times. V is TRBV6-5 and J is TRBJ1-2; D is possibly TRBD1 (6 bases). Germline CDR1 is MNHEY and CDR2 is SVGAGI. V lost 6 bases and J 4 bases, leaving 15 bases between the germline ends. CDR3 length equals 14 residues. DNA for the CDR3: TGTGCCAGCAGCCCCCAGGGGCCCTTCTATGGCTACACCTTC. Residues: CASSPQGPFYGYTF.

The rearrangement links TRBV5-1 to TRBJ2-1, with 7 bases lining up with TRBD1. Germline CDR1 reads SGHRS; CDR2 reads YFSETQ. J lost 2 bases, V lost 3 bases, and 11 bases had no gene match. The CDR3 contains 17 residues. The CDR3 nucleotides are TGCGCCAGCAGCTCGGTTTACAGGGGTCAAACCTACAATGAGCAGTTCTTC. Translated: CASSSVYRGQTYNEQFF.

The sample holds many counts of this clonotype. The rearrangement joins TRBV6-6 to TRBJ1-2; D is uncertain. The CDR3 contains 12 residues. Germline V gene sequence: CDR1 MNHNY, CDR2 SVGAGI (reference sequence). With 2 bases removed from V and 5 bases from J, the gap between germline ends came to 6 bases. The chain's CDR3 is CASSYAEYGYTF. CDR3 nucleotide sequence: TGTGCCAGCAGTTACGCAGAGTATGGCTACACCTTC.

In this sample, this clonotype turned up many times. The chain links TRBV5-1 to TRBJ1-6, with 8 bases identical to TRBD1. CDR3 length: 14 amino acids. V was clipped by 4 bases and J by 7 bases; unmatched bases: 4. CDR1 SGHRS and CDR2 YFSETQ come from the germline V gene. The CDR3, as DNA: TGCGCCAGCAGCATAGACAGGGGAAATTCACCCCTCCACTTT. Protein sequence: CASSIDRGNSPLHF.

The chain employs TRBV11-2 and TRBJ2-2, with TRBD2 matching 13 bases. J gave up 3 bases and V 3 bases, and 4 bases lay outside the gene matches. Looked up from germline, CDR1 is SGHAT and CDR2 is FQNNGV. This CDR3 is built from 17 residues. For the CDR3, the DNA is TGTGCCAGCAGCTTCGGACTAGCGGGGGCCCACACCGGGGAGCTGTTTTTT. Its protein product is CASSFGLAGAHTGELFF.

This clonotype was counted a few times. The rearrangement links TRBV6-5 to TRBJ2-5, with 7 bases aligning to TRBD1. CDR3 length: 13 residues. Germline loops: CDR1 MNHEY, CDR2 SVGAGI. J was trimmed by 6 bases and V by 5 bases; bases with no gene match: 6. For the CDR3, the DNA is TGTGCCAGCAGTGAACAGGGGTCCCAGACCCAGTACTTC. Translated, it gives CASSEQGSQTQYF.

The sample holds many counts of this clonotype. The V call is TRBV5-1, the J call TRBJ2-1; D remains ambiguous. This CDR3 contains 13 residues. The ends were cut back, 1 base at V and 5 bases at J, with 7 bases in the middle. CDR1 and CDR2 from the germline V gene are SGHRS and YFSETQ. CDR3 sequence: CASSLSQNNEQFF. The CDR3 DNA reads TGCGCCAGCAGCTTGTCCCAGAACAATGAGCAGTTCTTC.

This clonotype turned up a few times. The chain combines TRBV7-8 with TRBJ1-3, with a tentative D call TRBD1 (6 bases). V was pared by 5 bases and J by 1 base, with 15 bases between. CDR1 and CDR2 from the germline V gene are SGHVS and FQNEAQ. The CDR3 consists of 16 residues. As DNA, the CDR3 is TGTGCCAGCAGCCCCCGAATTACAGGGTCTGGAAACACCATATATTTT. Encoded protein: CASSPRITGSGNTIYF.

This clonotype showed up just a few times. The chain employs TRBV30 and TRBJ2-5; D gene unclear. The CDR3 is 12 amino acids. The V gene lost 3 bases and the J gene lost 4 bases, with 9 bases spanning the gap. Germline lookup yields CDR1 GTSNPN and CDR2 SVGIG (reference sequence). CDR3 sequence reads: CAWSLTRETQYF. The DNA of the CDR3 is TGTGCCTGGAGCCTTACCCGAGAGACCCAGTACTTC. The variable domain in full, with the rest retrieved from reference TRBV30 and TRBJ2-5, is SQTIHQWPATLVQPVGSPLSLECTVEGTSNPNLYWYRQAAGRGLQLLFYSVGIGQISSEVPQNLSASRPQDRQFILSSKKLLLSDSGFYLCAWSLTRETQYFGPGTRLLVL.

This clonotype was counted a few times. This chain uses TRBV19 with TRBJ2-7; D remains ambiguous. The CDR3 runs to 12 residues. Germline V lookup: CDR1 LNHDA, CDR2 SQIVND (reference sequence). The V end lost 3 bases, the J end lost 6 bases, and 9 bases lay between the germline ends. CDR3 sequence (DNA): TGTGCCAGTAGTATGGAAGGTTGCGAGCAGTACGTC. Encoded protein: CASSMEGCEQYV.

This clonotype was picked up a small number of times. This chain joins TRBV6-2 or TRBV6-3 and TRBJ1-5; 8 nucleotides match TRBD1. CDR1 is MNHEY, CDR2 SVGEGT, per germline. Germline trimming cut 2 bases from V and 6 bases from J; bases unmatched to any gene: 6. CDR3 size: 15 residues. The CDR3 sequence is CASSYVPDRVQPQHF. The CDR3 bases are TGTGCCAGCAGTTACGTCCCGGACAGGGTTCAGCCCCAGCATTTT.

The chain employs TRBV3-1 and TRBJ2-5; D is undetermined. V lost 4 bases and J 6 bases, leaving 15 bases between the germline ends. This CDR3 is built from 14 residues. CDR1 is LGHDT, CDR2 YNNKEL, per germline (reference sequence). CDR3 coding DNA: TGTGCCAGCAGCCTCGACGGACGGCGAAAGACCCAGTACTTC. It is translated as CASSLDGRRKTQYF.

The chain is built from TRBV19 and TRBJ2-1, with D maybe TRBD2 (6 bases). This CDR3 spans 13 amino acids. The germline CDR1 and CDR2 sequences are LNHDA and SQIVND (reference sequence). The ends were cut back, 3 bases at V and 6 bases at J, with 9 bases in the middle. The CDR3 DNA reads as TGTGCCAGTAGTATGCGGGGAGCCAATGAGCAGTTCTTC. Protein: CASSMRGANEQFF.

This sequence joins TRBV19 and TRBJ2-5; D not resolved. CDR3 length: 13 residues. V was pared by 3 bases and J by 1 base, with 6 bases between. Germline CDR1 is LNHDA and CDR2 is SQIVND (reference sequence). CDR3 DNA: TGTGCCAGTAGTATGGGTAGCCAAGAGACCCAGTACTTC. Its protein product is CASSMGSQETQYF.

The V gene is TRBV29-1, the J gene TRBJ2-3; D uncertain. V was pared by 8 bases and J by 0 bases, with 9 bases between. CDR1 is SQVTM, CDR2 ANQGSEA, per germline. This CDR3 region has 12 residues. DNA for the CDR3: TGCAGCCTTACAGAGAGCACAGATACGCAGTATTTT. Translated, it gives CSLTESTDTQYF.

This clonotype has at least ten counts. The V gene is TRBV5-1, the J gene TRBJ1-1, with D tentatively TRBD1 (5 bases). The V end lost 0 bases, the J end lost 11 bases, and 11 bases lay between the germline ends. Germline CDR1 is SGHRS and CDR2 is YFSETQ. The CDR3 covers 12 residues. The CDR3 spells CASSLERGTAFF. The DNA for the CDR3 is TGCGCCAGCAGCTTGGAAAGAGGGACCGCTTTCTTT.

This clonotype showed up many times. The chain combines TRBV14 with TRBJ2-1; the D is unclear. The germline gives CDR1 SGHDN, CDR2 FVKESK. V gave up 2 bases and J gave up 0 bases, with 2 bases separating them. The CDR3 contains 13 residues. The CDR3 loop reads CASSQNSYNEQFF. CDR3 DNA: TGTGCCAGCAGCCAAAACTCCTACAATGAGCAGTTCTTC.

The gene calls are TRBV2 and TRBJ1-5; tentatively, D is TRBD1 (5 bases). Germline CDR1 SNHLY, CDR2 FYNNEI. The length of the CDR3 is 14 residues. The V and J ends lost 4 bases and 9 bases respectively, with 16 bases between them. The CDR3 DNA sequence: TGTGCCAGCAGTGCCTCCACACCCGGGGCGCCCCAGCATTTT. This codes for CASSASTPGAPQHF. The full variable domain, with the rest looked up from reference TRBV2 and TRBJ1-5, is EPEVTQTPSHQVTQMGQEVILRCVPISNHLYFYWYRQILGQKVEFLVSFYNNEISEKSEIFDDQFSVERPDGSNFTLKIRSTKLEDSAMYFCASSASTPGAPQHFGDGTRLSIL.

In its sample, this clonotype was seen a few times. The chain couples TRBV2 to TRBJ1-2, with unresolved D. With 3 bases removed from V and 1 base from J, the gap between germline ends came to 6 bases. The CDR3 sequence is 13 residues long. The germline V gene has CDR1 SNHLY and CDR2 FYNNEI. CDR3 residues: CASSDALNYGYTF. CDR3 in DNA: TGTGCCAGCAGTGACGCCCTTAACTATGGCTACACCTTC.